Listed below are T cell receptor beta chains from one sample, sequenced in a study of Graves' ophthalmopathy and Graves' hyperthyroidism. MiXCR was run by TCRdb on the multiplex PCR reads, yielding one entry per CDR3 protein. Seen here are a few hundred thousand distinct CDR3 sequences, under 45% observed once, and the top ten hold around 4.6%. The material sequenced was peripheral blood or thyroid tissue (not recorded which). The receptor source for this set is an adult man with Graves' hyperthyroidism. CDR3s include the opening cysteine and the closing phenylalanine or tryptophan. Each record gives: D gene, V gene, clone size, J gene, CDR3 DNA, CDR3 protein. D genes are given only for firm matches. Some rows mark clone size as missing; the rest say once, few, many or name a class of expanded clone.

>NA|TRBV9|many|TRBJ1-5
TGTGCCAGCAGCGCCGAGGGACATTTAAGGGAGCCCCAGCATTTT
CASSAEGHLREPQHF
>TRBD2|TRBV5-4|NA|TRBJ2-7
TGTGCCAGCAGCTTCGGGACTAGCCTTGGCGAGCAGTACTTC
CASSFGTSLGEQYF
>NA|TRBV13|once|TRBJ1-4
TGTGCCAGCGGGACGGTTGGAAAACTGTTTTTT
CASGTVGKLFF
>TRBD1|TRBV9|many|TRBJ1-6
TGTGCCAGCAGCGAAACGACAGGGACGTCACCCCTCCACTTT
CASSETTGTSPLHF
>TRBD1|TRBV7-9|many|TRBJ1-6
TGTGCCAGCAGCCTAGGACAGGGAACACCCCTCCACTTT
CASSLGQGTPLHF
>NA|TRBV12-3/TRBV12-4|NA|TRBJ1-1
TGTGCCAGCAGTCCCCGGGAGGGTGGGACCACTGAAGCTTTCTTT
CASSPREGGTTEAFF
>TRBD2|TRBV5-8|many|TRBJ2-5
TGTGCCAGCAGCAGTAGCGGGGATGGGACCCAGTACTTC
CASSSSGDGTQYF
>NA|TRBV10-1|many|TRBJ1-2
TGCGCCAGCAGTGGAGACTTAGAAGACTACACCTTC
CASSGDLEDYTF
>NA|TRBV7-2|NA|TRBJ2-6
TGTGCCAGCAGCTTCCGGGACAACAGTGGCTCTGGGGCCAACGTCCTGACTTTC
CASSFRDNSGSGANVLTF
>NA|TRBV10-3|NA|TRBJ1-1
TGTGCCATCAGTAAGGAGGGAGCGAACACTGAAGCTTTCTTT
CAISKEGANTEAFF
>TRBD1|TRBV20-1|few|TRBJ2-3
TGCAGTGCTAGAGATGGCCGGGACAGGGGTGATACGCAGTATTTT
CSARDGRDRGDTQYF
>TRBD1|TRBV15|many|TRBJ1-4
TGTGCCACCAGCAGAGATCAGAGCAGGGGGCCTGAAAAACTGTTTTTT
CATSRDQSRGPEKLFF
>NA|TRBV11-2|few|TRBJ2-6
TGTGCCAGCAGCTTCCCGACAGCTTCCCTTTTAGCTGGGGCCAACGTCCTGACTTTC
CASSFPTASLLAGANVLTF
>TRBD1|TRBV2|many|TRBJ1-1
TGTGCCAGCAGTAGGACAGGGCAGTCCGCTGAAGCTTTCTTT
CASSRTGQSAEAFF
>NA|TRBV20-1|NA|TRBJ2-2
TGCAGTGCTAGCCCCGCACCCGGATCCTCCACCGGGGAGCTGTTTTTT
CSASPAPGSSTGELFF
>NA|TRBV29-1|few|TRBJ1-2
TGCAGCGTTGAAGCAGACTACTATGGCTACACCTTC
CSVEADYYGYTF